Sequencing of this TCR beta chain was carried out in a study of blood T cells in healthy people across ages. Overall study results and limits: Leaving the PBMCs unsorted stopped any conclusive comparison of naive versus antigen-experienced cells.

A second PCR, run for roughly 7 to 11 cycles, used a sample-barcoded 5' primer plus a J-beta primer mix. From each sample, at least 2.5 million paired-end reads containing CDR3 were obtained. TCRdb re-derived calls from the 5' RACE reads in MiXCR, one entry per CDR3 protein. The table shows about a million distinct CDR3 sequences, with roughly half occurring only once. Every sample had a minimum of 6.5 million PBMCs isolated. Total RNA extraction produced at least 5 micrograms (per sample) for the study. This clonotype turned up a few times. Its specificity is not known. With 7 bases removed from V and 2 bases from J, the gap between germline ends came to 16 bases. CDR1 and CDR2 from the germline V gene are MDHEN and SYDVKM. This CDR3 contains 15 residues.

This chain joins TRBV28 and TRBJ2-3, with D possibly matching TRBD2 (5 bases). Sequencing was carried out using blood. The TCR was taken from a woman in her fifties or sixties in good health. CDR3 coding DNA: TGTGCCAGCACCCTGGAAGGAGGACCCACAGATACGCAGTATTTT. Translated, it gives CASTLEGGPTDTQYF.